Sequencing of this T cell receptor (beta chain) was carried out in a study of cytomegalovirus exposure and HLA in healthy donors. Background on the study: About 200 million T cells yielded fewer than 120 million unique TCR beta sequences in earlier analysis. General observations from the study: CMV antigen specificity was confirmed in vitro for three CMV-associated chains.

The PCR ran on 60 Vbeta and 13 Jbeta primers. Sequencing was performed with immunoSEQ multiplex PCR; in TCRdb, only in-frame clones are kept and a portion is missing. The sample lists about 170,000 clones, around four fifths occurring once. V lost 8 bases to trimming and J lost 0 bases; unmatched junction nucleotides: 12. The CDR3 runs to 16 residues. Germline assignment: CDR1 SEHNR and CDR2 FQNEAQ (reference sequence). In its sample, this clone was seen once. Antigen: not known. The chain carries TRBV7-9 and TRBJ1-2; TRBD1 matches 7 bases. The TCR was taken from a girl aged 5-17 years in good health and CMV-seropositive. Input material: PBMCs. In DNA, the CDR3 is TGTGCCAGCCGGGGGACGGGGGACAGATCTAACTATGGCTACACCTTC. Amino acid sequence: CASRGTGDRSNYGYTF.